This T cell receptor beta chain is from a study of regulatory T cells in long-lasting Graves disease. Looking at the study overall: Less than 3 months of antithyroid drugs had been taken by newly diagnosed Graves' patients.

TCR beta libraries were built with iRepertoire HTBI primers and Arm-PCR of CDR3 regions. TCRdb reanalysed the multiplex PCR reads using MiXCR and keeps one entry per CDR3 protein. The repertoire consists of under 300,000 distinct CDR3 sequences, with 20% to 25% occurring once and the leading ten covering about 15%. As to time point: newly diagnosed GD, antithyroid drugs for less than 3 months. There was RNA extracted from PBMCs, and the TCR library was made from it. EDTA tubes held approximately 9 milliliters of peripheral blood from each patient. The source was peripheral blood mononuclear cells (PBMCs), collected at new diagnosis, from a patient treated with antithyroid drugs. The clonotype was recovered from a female donor with Graves disease.

The CDR3 DNA is TGTGCCAGCAGCTCGAGCCGGGACAGGGATCCGTATTTT. This translates into CASSSSRDRDPYF. This sequence joins TRBV5-4 and TRBJ2-3, with TRBD1 identical over 9 bases. The CDR3 is 13 amino acids. The germline CDR1 and CDR2 sequences are SGHNT and YYREEE (reference sequence). Germline trimming cut 3 bases from V and 14 bases from J; bases unmatched to any gene: 10.